The T cell receptor beta chain described here comes from a study of cytomegalovirus exposure and HLA in healthy donors. Study-level results: Associated with cytomegalovirus, according to the listing, were around 160 TCR beta chains. Roughly even sequencing depth across donors was the assumption behind the presence/absence analyses.

In regard to this clone: Its antigen is unidentified.

In germline, CDR1 is SGHVS, CDR2 FNYEAQ. The CDR3 spans 17 residues. The primer mix had 60 Vbeta and 13 Jbeta primers. The repertoire was sequenced with immunoSEQ multiplex PCR; TCRdb's copy has only in-frame clones and lacks some. The sample carries around 130,000 clones, 65% to 75% recorded once. The TCR comes from a man between 35 and 55 years old in good health and CMV-seropositive. Sequencing input: PBMCs. The chain recombines TRBV7-6 with TRBJ2-5; 8 bases are shared with TRBD1. The J call is doubtful: the DNA matches TRBJ2-7 better. The CDR3 spells CASSLGQAATTSYEQYF. The CDR3 DNA follows: TGTGCCAGCAGCCTGGGACAGGCGGCAACAACATCCTACGAGCAGTACTTC.